These T cell receptor beta chains were read from a single sample in a study of T cells after posttransplantation cyclophosphamide. Clones were sequenced by immunoSEQ multiplex PCR, and TCRdb holds only the in-frame ones, with some missing. The data hold approximately 12,000 clones, with over 70% observed a single time. Specimen: PBMCs, collected 350 to 400 days after allogeneic stem cell transplant with calcineurin inhibitor and methotrexate. Receptor source: a male patient aged 30 to 39 who received an allogeneic stem cell transplant from an unrelated donor, was CMV-positive, and had acute GVHD only. Some T cells may be the graft donor's. Both conserved end residues are part of each CDR3. The D gene is left open where the match is weak. Only part of the rows carry a size: once, few, many, or a class if the clone is expanded.

NA,TRBJ1-2,TRBV5-1,TRBD1,TGCGCCAGCAGCTATGGACAGGGGACCTCTAACTATGGCTACACCTTC,CASSYGQGTSNYGYTF
few,TRBJ2-5,TRBV27,NA,TGTGCCAGCAGTTCCCTAACGGGATGGCAGGAGACCCAGTACTTC,CASSSLTGWQETQYF
NA,TRBJ2-7,TRBV5-4,TRBD1,TGTGCCAGCAGCTTGGCGGGGTGGGGACAGGGCGACGAGCAGTACTTC,CASSLAGWGQGDEQYF
few,TRBJ1-1,TRBV4-3,NA,TGCGCCAGCAGCCAAGGCCCATACGGTGAGAACACTGAAGCTTTCTTT,CASSQGPYGENTEAFF
NA,TRBJ2-5,TRBV5-1,NA,TGCGCCAGCAAAGCCCTCACAGGCTACCAAGAGACCCAGTACTTC,CASKALTGYQETQYF
NA,TRBJ1-5,TRBV6-4,NA,TGTGCCAGCAGTGATGGGGGGTTCGGTCAGCCCCAGCATTTT,CASSDGGFGQPQHF
medium-sized,TRBJ2-1,TRBV7-2,TRBD2,TGTGCCAGCAGCTTAGCGGGGGGGAACATGTACAATGAGCAGTTCTTC,CASSLAGGNMYNEQFF
once,TRBJ1-1,TRBV7-6,TRBD1,TGTGCCAGCAGCCCCGCCCGTTGGACAGGGGGAACTGAAGCTTTCTTT,CASSPARWTGGTEAFF
NA,TRBJ1-1,TRBV9,NA,TGTGCCAGCAGCGCCGGGATGAACACTGAAGCTTTCTTT,CASSAGMNTEAFF
NA,TRBJ2-6,TRBV19,NA,TGTGCCAGTAGTAGCACAGGGTTCTCTGGGGCCAACGTCCTGACTTTC,CASSSTGFSGANVLTF
NA,TRBJ1-1,TRBV7-9,NA,TGTGCCAGCAGCTCCCCCACAGCGGAAGGGGAAGCTTTCTTT,CASSSPTAEGEAFF
NA,TRBJ2-7,TRBV10-3,NA,TGTGCCATCAGTGAGCCCGGACTGGTTGACGAGCAGTACTTC,CAISEPGLVDEQYF
NA,TRBJ1-6,TRBV5-1,NA,TGCGCCAGCGGCGGGCCTGACCAAAATTCACCCCTCCACTTT,CASGGPDQNSPLHF
once,TRBJ2-7,TRBV5-1,NA,TGCGCCAGCAGCATCGTCTCCTACGAGCAGTACTTC,CASSIVSYEQYF
few,TRBJ2-3,TRBV11-2,TRBD2,TGTGCCAGCAGCTCCCGGGGTAGCGGGAGGGCAGCAGATACGCAGTATTTT,CASSSRGSGRAADTQYF
NA,TRBJ1-1,TRBV6-5,NA,TGTGCCAGCAGTTACTCTGGGGGGTACACTGAAGCTTTCTTT,CASSYSGGYTEAFF
NA,TRBJ2-3,TRBV7-3,NA,TGTGCCAGCAGCAAAGAGGGTAGCTCCTTCACAGATACGCAGTATTTT,CASSKEGSSFTDTQYF
once,TRBJ2-1,TRBV4-3,NA,TGCGCCAGCAGCCAAGGACAGCGATCTGACAATGAGCAGTTCTTC,CASSQGQRSDNEQFF
NA,TRBJ2-7,TRBV7-8,TRBD2,TGTGCCGGCGGGGCTAGCGGGTACGAGCAGTACTTC,CAGGASGYEQYF
NA,TRBJ2-7,TRBV7-2,TRBD2,TGTGCCAGCAGCTTGGGACTAGCTTTATACGAGCAGTACTTC,CASSLGLALYEQYF
once,TRBJ1-1,TRBV2,NA,TGTGCCAGCAGCTATACGGGGGGACGTTCTGAAGCTTTCTTT,CASSYTGGRSEAFF
NA,TRBJ1-5,TRBV4-3,NA,TGCGCCAGCAGCCGGGACACACAGGGTTATCAGCCCCAGCATTTT,CASSRDTQGYQPQHF
NA,TRBJ2-7,TRBV7-2,TRBD2,TGTGCCAGCACGATTTCTAGCGGGGGGTTGGGGGAGCAGTACTTC,CASTISSGGLGEQYF
NA,TRBJ1-5,TRBV19,TRBD1,TGTGCCAGTATACAGACGGGACAGGGTATTCAGCCCCAGCATTTT,CASIQTGQGIQPQHF
NA,TRBJ2-1,TRBV29-1,NA,TGCAGCGTACCTCTAGCCCCCTACAATGAGCAGTTCTTC,CSVPLAPYNEQFF
few,TRBJ2-1,TRBV4-1,NA,TGCGCCAGCAGCCAACCCAATGGGGCCGGGGGAGTCAATGAGCAGTTCTTC,CASSQPNGAGGVNEQFF
few,TRBJ1-1,TRBV4-1,TRBD1,TGCGCCAGCAGCCATTCTGGGACAGGGGACACTGAAGCTTTCTTT,CASSHSGTGDTEAFF
NA,TRBJ1-1,TRBV2,NA,TGTGCCAGCAGTGAAGTGGCAGGGAACACTGAAGCTTTCTTT,CASSEVAGNTEAFF
few,TRBJ1-2,TRBV6-5,TRBD1,TGTGCCAGCAGTACTCCAGACAGGGGCTATGGCTACACCTTC,CASSTPDRGYGYTF
NA,TRBJ2-2,TRBV6-1,NA,TGTGCCAGCAGTGAAACGGGGGTGGGGGAGCTGTTTTTT,CASSETGVGELFF
NA,TRBJ1-1,TRBV7-3,NA,TGTGCCAGCAGTCTCGGACATGCGAACACTGAAGCTTTCTTT,CASSLGHANTEAFF
NA,TRBJ2-7,TRBV5-1,TRBD2,TGCGCCAGCAGATCTCTGACTAGCGGGGGCTACGAGCAGTACTTC,CASRSLTSGGYEQYF
NA,TRBJ1-1,TRBV4-3,NA,TGCGCCAGCAGCCGGTTAAGCCAGGGGCTAAATGAAGCTTTCTTT,CASSRLSQGLNEAFF
NA,TRBJ1-5,TRBV25-1,TRBD1,TGTGCCAGCAGTTCGGGACAGGGAGGGCAGCCCCAGCATTTT,CASSSGQGGQPQHF
NA,TRBJ2-1,TRBV5-1,NA,TGCGCCAGCAGCTTGGGCATAGAACCCAGGTATGAGCAGTTCTTC,CASSLGIEPRYEQFF
NA,TRBJ2-6,TRBV25-1,NA,TGTGCCAGCAGACAGGGACCGGCAGGGGCCAACGTCCTGACTTTC,CASRQGPAGANVLTF
NA,TRBJ2-3,TRBV9,TRBD2,TGTGCCAGCAGCGTAGGGGTGGGACTAGCGGGAGTAGCGGATACGCAGTATTTT,CASSVGVGLAGVADTQYF
few,TRBJ2-3,TRBV9,TRBD2,TGTGCCAGCAGCGTAGATGCCGGGGGGTCAGCAGATACGCAGTATTTT,CASSVDAGGSADTQYF
NA,TRBJ2-5,TRBV7-2,TRBD1,TGTGCCAGCAGCCACCGACAGGGGAGGGAGACCCAGTACTTC,CASSHRQGRETQYF
NA,TRBJ1-2,TRBV5-6,NA,TGTGCCAGCAGCCAGCGGGGGGCGCGTGGCTACACCTTC,CASSQRGARGYTF
NA,TRBJ2-4,TRBV6-5,NA,TGTGCCAGCAGAGGTCTCTCGTTCGGAGTTCTCATTCAGTACTTC,CASRGLSFGVLIQYF
once,TRBJ2-3,TRBV30,TRBD2,TGTGCCTGGAGCGCCGGACTAGCGTTTAGCACAGATACGCAGTATTTT,CAWSAGLAFSTDTQYF
NA,TRBJ2-5,TRBV15,NA,TGTGCCACCAGCAGAGGACATTCGGAGACCCAGTACTTC,CATSRGHSETQYF
NA,TRBJ1-2,TRBV27,TRBD1,TGTGCCAGCAGTTTCGGGACAGGGGGAAACTATGGCTACACCTTC,CASSFGTGGNYGYTF
NA,TRBJ2-7,TRBV5-1,TRBD1,TGCGTCAGCAGCGTAAGTCCGGGACAGACGTATAACGAGCAGTACTTC,CVSSVSPGQTYNEQYF
NA,TRBJ1-1,TRBV7-3,TRBD1,TGTGCCAGCAGCCAACTGGACAGGGAAGCAGCTTTCTTT,CASSQLDREAAFF
large,TRBJ2-2,TRBV7-3,TRBD2,TGTGCCAGCAGCCACCTGGGGGGGGGCACCGGGGAGCTGTTTTTT,CASSHLGGGTGELFF
NA,TRBJ2-2,TRBV28,NA,TGTGCCAGCGCGCCGGGACACCGGAACACCGGGGAGCTGTTTTTT,CASAPGHRNTGELFF
NA,TRBJ1-4,TRBV6-6,NA,TGTGCCAGCAGTCCCGGGCCTAGGGCGGGAGATGAAAAACTGTTTTTT,CASSPGPRAGDEKLFF
NA,TRBJ1-2,TRBV12-5,NA,TGTGCTAGTGGTTTGGTAACCAGCTATGGCTACACCTTC,CASGLVTSYGYTF
NA,TRBJ2-7,TRBV11-3,TRBD2,TGTGCCAGCAGCATATGGACTAGCGAGGACTACGAGCAGTACTTC,CASSIWTSEDYEQYF
NA,TRBJ2-7,TRBV5-4,TRBD1,TGTGCCAGCGCGCCAGCAGGGGGCTACGAGCAGTACTTC,CASAPAGGYEQYF
NA,TRBJ1-2,TRBV29-1,NA,TGCAGCGTTCTACCGCCAGGGGCGATTAACTATGGCTACACCTTC,CSVLPPGAINYGYTF
NA,TRBJ1-3,TRBV5-1,NA,TGCGCCAGCAGCTTGGGTACAGGATCCCTAGGAAACACCATATATTTT,CASSLGTGSLGNTIYF
NA,TRBJ1-5,TRBV5-1,NA,TGCGCCAGCAGCTTGTTAGGGGGTCATCAGCCCCAGCATTTT,CASSLLGGHQPQHF